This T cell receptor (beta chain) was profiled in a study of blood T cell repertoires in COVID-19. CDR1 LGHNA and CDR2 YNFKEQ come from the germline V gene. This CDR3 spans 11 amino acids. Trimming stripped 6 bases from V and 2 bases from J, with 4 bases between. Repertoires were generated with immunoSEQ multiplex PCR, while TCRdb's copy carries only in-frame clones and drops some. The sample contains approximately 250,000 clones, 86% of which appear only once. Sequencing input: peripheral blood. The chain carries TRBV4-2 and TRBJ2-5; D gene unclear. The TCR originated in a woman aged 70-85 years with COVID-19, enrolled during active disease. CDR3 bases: TGTGCCAGCAGGTCGCAAGAGACCCAGTACTTC. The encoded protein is CASRSQETQYF.